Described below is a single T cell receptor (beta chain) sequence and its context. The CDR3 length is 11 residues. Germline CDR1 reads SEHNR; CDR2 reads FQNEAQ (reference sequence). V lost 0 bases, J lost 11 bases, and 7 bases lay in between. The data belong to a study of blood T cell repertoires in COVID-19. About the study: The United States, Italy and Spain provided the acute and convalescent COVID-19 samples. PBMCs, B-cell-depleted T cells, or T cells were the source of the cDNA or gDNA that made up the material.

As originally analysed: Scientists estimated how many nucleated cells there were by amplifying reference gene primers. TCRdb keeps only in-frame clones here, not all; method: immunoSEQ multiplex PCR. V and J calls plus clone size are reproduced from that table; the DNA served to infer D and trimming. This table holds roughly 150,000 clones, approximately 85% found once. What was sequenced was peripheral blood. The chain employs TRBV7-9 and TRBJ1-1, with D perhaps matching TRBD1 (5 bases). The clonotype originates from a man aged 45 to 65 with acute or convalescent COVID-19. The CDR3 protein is CASSLARQAFF. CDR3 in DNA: TGTGCCAGCAGCTTAGCCCGACAGGCTTTCTTT.